The clone carrying this T cell receptor (beta chain) was detected many times. Its antigen remains unidentified. MiXCR, run by TCRdb on the 5' RACE reads, gives a single entry per CDR3 protein. The data show around 770,000 distinct CDR3 sequences, approximately 12% seen once. The entry originates in a study of CD8 T cells in ankylosing spondylitis. Study-level results: There was reportedly significant enrichment of clones that were disease-linked in matched ankylosing spondylitis synovial fluid. What appeared characteristic of ankylosing spondylitis blood was a TCR beta motif of seven to nine highly homologous variants.

Germline V gene lookup returns CDR1 ENHRY and CDR2 SYGVKD. J lost 5 bases, V lost 6 bases, and 6 bases had no gene match. CDR3 length: 14 residues. The chain recombines TRBV10-3 with TRBJ1-1; 10 positions match TRBD1. The specimen was blood, either unsorted or a sorted T cell fraction (not recorded which). The sequence was obtained from a male donor with ankylosing spondylitis. CDR3: CAISAGTGATEAFF. The CDR3 bases are TGTGCCATCAGCGCCGGGACAGGGGCGACTGAAGCTTTCTTT.